The 20 T cell receptor beta chains presented below share a single source sample, sequenced in a study of shared clonotypes between healthy human individuals. Libraries were prepared by immunoSEQ multiplex PCR; TCRdb keeps only in-frame clonotypes and omits some of them. The sample includes about 2.4 million clones, over 85% of them seen just once. The material sequenced was naive CD4+ T cells from PBMCs. Subset in this sample: CD45RA+ positively selected. These receptor sequences come from a man aged 18 to 29 in good health. Some clones in this sample may be carry-over from other donors' samples.

This chain uses TRBV6-1 with TRBJ2-7, with a possible D match to TRBD1 (6 bases). The CDR3 length is 13 residues. V dropped 6 bases and J dropped 7 bases, with 16 bases sitting between them. CDR1 and CDR2 from the germline V gene are MNHNS and SASEGT. CDR3 protein: CASRGTSPREQYF. The CDR3, as DNA: TGTGCCAGCAGGGGGACATCGCCTAGGGAGCAGTACTTC.

The gene calls are TRBV14 and TRBJ2-5; D ambiguous. Germline V gives CDR1 SGHDN, CDR2 FVKESK. The V and J ends lost 3 bases and 4 bases respectively, with 15 bases between them. CDR3 length equals 15 residues. CDR3 in DNA: TGTGCCAGCAGCCAGGGCCTCTACGGTCCAGAGACCCAGTACTTC. Translating it yields CASSQGLYGPETQYF.

This sequence joins TRBV29-1 and TRBJ1-2; D is ambiguous. Germline CDR1 is SQVTM and CDR2 is ANQGSEA. Trimming shortened V by 5 bases and J by 4 bases, and 14 bases separated the two germline ends. The CDR3 is 13 amino acids. The CDR3 DNA is TGCAGCGTTCGACGGGAGCGATCCTATGGCTACACCTTC. Its protein product is CSVRRERSYGYTF.

As to this clone: Other DNA sequences in this specimen translate into the identical CDR3. V is TRBV7-9 and J is TRBJ2-1; 10 bases are a match to TRBD2. J was trimmed by 10 bases and V by 0 bases; bases with no gene match: 6. This CDR3 has 15 residues. Per the germline V gene, CDR1 is SEHNR and CDR2 is FQNEAQ (reference sequence). CDR3 nucleotides: TGTGCCAGCAGCTTAGCAGCTAGCGGGAGCGGCGAGCAGTTCTTC. Translation: CASSLAASGSGEQFF.

The chain uses TRBV5-4 and TRBJ2-7; TRBD2 agrees at 7 bases. V trimming: 1 base; J trimming: 2 bases; junction bases outside the gene matches: 9. Germline V CDR1 and CDR2: SGHNT, YYREEE (reference sequence). The CDR3 sequence is 16 residues long. CDR3 residues: CASSLRPEGTTYEQYF. The CDR3 coding sequence is TGTGCCAGCAGCTTGCGGCCCGAAGGGACTACCTACGAGCAGTACTTC.

The chain carries TRBV28 and TRBJ1-2; D not certain. The CDR3 length is 13 residues. V dropped 7 bases and J dropped 7 bases, with 16 bases sitting between them. The germline gives CDR1 MDHEN, CDR2 SYDVKM. CDR3 loop: CASNPQAPGGYTF. The CDR3, as DNA: TGTGCCAGCAATCCCCAGGCGCCTGGTGGCTACACCTTC.

Notes on this clone: Mismatch with germline at one junction end may stem from a read error. The chain recombines TRBV5-1 with TRBJ2-3; 11 positions agree with TRBD2. Germline V lookup: CDR1 SGHRS, CDR2 YFSETQ. The CDR3 sequence is 13 residues long. The CDR3 here is CASSLEGLADRFF. Here the CDR3 DNA reads TGCGCCAGCAGCTTGGAGGGACTAGCGGATCGCTTTTTT.

V usage is TRBV19 and J usage is TRBJ2-5, with 13 bases lining up with TRBD2. Germline-derived CDR1 and CDR2 are LNHDA and SQIVND (reference sequence). Trimming took 3 bases from V and 0 from J; bases not matched to a gene: 1. There are 16 residues in the CDR3. CDR3 region: CASSMGLAGYQETQYF. CDR3 DNA: TGTGCCAGTAGTATGGGACTAGCGGGATACCAAGAGACCCAGTACTTC. The entire variable domain, with the rest obtained from reference TRBV19 and TRBJ2-5, is as follows: DGGITQSPKYLFRKEGQNVTLSCEQNLNHDAMYWYRQDPGQGLRLIYYSQIVNDFQKGDIAEGYSVSREKKESFPLTVTSAQKNPTAFYLCASSMGLAGYQETQYFGPGTRLLVL.

This clone was observed a few times. This chain joins TRBV30 and TRBJ1-1; possibly TRBD1 for D (5 bases). Germline V gene lookup returns CDR1 GTSNPN and CDR2 SVGIG (reference sequence). The V end lost 1 base, the J end lost 1 base, and 10 bases lay between the germline ends. The CDR3 has 14 amino acids. The CDR3 protein is CAWSEQGRNTEAFF. In nucleotides, the CDR3 is TGTGCCTGGAGTGAGCAGGGAAGGAACACTGAAGCTTTCTTT.

Concerning this clone: The sample holds other DNA sequences that translate to the same CDR3. The rearrangement links TRBV28 to TRBJ2-3; D gene ambiguous. The CDR3 is made up of 12 amino acids. In germline, CDR1 is MDHEN, CDR2 SYDVKM. V was clipped by 5 bases and J by 3 bases, with 6 bases between them. The CDR3 sequence is CASSRRTDTQYF. The CDR3 region has the DNA TGTGCCAGCAGTCGGCGAACAGATACGCAGTATTTT. The variable domain in full, with the rest retrieved from reference TRBV28 and TRBJ2-3, is DVKVTQSSRYLVKRTGEKVFLECVQDMDHENMFWYRQDPGLGLRLIYFSYDVKMKEKGDIPEGYSVSREKKERFSLILESASTNQTSMYLCASSRRTDTQYFGPGTRLTVL.

The chain couples TRBV27 to TRBJ2-7; 9 nucleotides match TRBD1. The ends lost 1 base at V and 5 bases at J; junction bases unmatched: 9. Germline V gene data show CDR1 as MNHEY and CDR2 as SMNVEV (reference sequence). The CDR3 spans 16 residues. CDR3 sequence: CASSLFLDRGLNEQYF. The CDR3 region has the DNA TGTGCCAGCAGTTTATTTCTGGACAGGGGTTTAAACGAGCAGTACTTC.

The chain recombines TRBV25-1 with TRBJ1-6; D might be TRBD1 (5 bases). Germline lookup yields CDR1 MGHDK and CDR2 SYGVNS. The CDR3 covers 14 residues. Trimming took off 5 bases at V and 9 bases at J, with 14 bases between the two ends. CDR3 sequence (DNA): TGTGCCAGCAGTACCCAGAGGGGTGGTTCACCCCTCCACTTT. Protein: CASSTQRGGSPLHF.

This chain joins TRBV18 and TRBJ1-5; D perhaps matches TRBD1 (6 bases). CDR1 KGHSH and CDR2 LQKENI come from the germline V gene. There are 15 residues in the CDR3. V lost 5 bases and J 0 bases, leaving 11 bases between the germline ends. The CDR3, as DNA: TGTGCCAGCTCAGCACAGGGTTTTAGCAATCAGCCCCAGCATTTT. Translated: CASSAQGFSNQPQHF.

V is TRBV28 and J is TRBJ2-6; D remains unclear. This CDR3 is 14 amino acids long. The germline V and J ends were trimmed by 7 bases and 0 bases, with 7 bases remaining between them. Germline lookup yields CDR1 MDHEN and CDR2 SYDVKM. The CDR3, as DNA: TGTGCCAGCATAGCAGACTCTGGGGCCAACGTCCTGACTTTC. Translated: CASIADSGANVLTF. The whole variable domain, filled in from reference TRBV28 and TRBJ2-6, reads DVKVTQSSRYLVKRTGEKVFLECVQDMDHENMFWYRQDPGLGLRLIYFSYDVKMKEKGDIPEGYSVSREKKERFSLILESASTNQTSMYLCASIADSGANVLTFGAGSRLTVL.

This clone was seen only a few times. The chain carries TRBV30 and TRBJ1-1; no definite D call. The CDR3 extends over 15 amino acids. Germline V gene data show CDR1 as GTSNPN and CDR2 as SVGIG (reference sequence). V was clipped by 0 bases and J by 0 bases, with 11 bases between them. The CDR3 DNA sequence: TGTGCCTGGAGTGTAGGTGGGAATATGAACACTGAAGCTTTCTTT. This gives the protein CAWSVGGNMNTEAFF.

CDR3 in DNA: TGTGCCAGCAGTTACTCGCCAGGGATCCACGAGCAGTACTTC. The encoded protein is CASSYSPGIHEQYF. The chain combines TRBV6-5 with TRBJ2-7; tentatively, D is TRBD1 (5 bases). The V gene's germline CDR1 is MNHEY and CDR2 SVGAGI. The V end lost 0 bases, the J end lost 5 bases, and 11 bases lay between the germline ends. There are 14 residues in the CDR3.

This clone has only one observation. The chain is built from TRBV28 and TRBJ1-2; tentatively, D is TRBD1 (6 bases). The ends were cut back, 5 bases at V and 5 bases at J, with 15 bases in the middle. This CDR3 spans 14 amino acids. CDR1 and CDR2 (germline): MDHEN, SYDVKM. CDR3 nucleotides: TGTGCCAGCAGTCCCCAGGGCAGGGGATATGGCTACACCTTC. Protein sequence: CASSPQGRGYGYTF.

The rearrangement uses TRBV7-9 and TRBJ2-4, with D possibly being TRBD1 (6 bases). Per germline, CDR1 SEHNR and CDR2 FQNEAQ (reference sequence). The CDR3 contains 16 residues. V shed 5 bases and J shed 8 bases, with 22 bases lying between them. The CDR3 region has the DNA TGTGCCAGCAGCCCAGCTGTTGGGCAGGGGCAGGACATTCAGTACTTC. It encodes CASSPAVGQGQDIQYF.

V usage is TRBV30 and J usage is TRBJ2-3; maybe TRBD2 (6 bases). V lost 3 bases and J 5 bases, leaving 12 bases between the germline ends. The germline V gene encodes CDR1 GTSNPN and CDR2 SVGIG (reference sequence). The CDR3 consists of 13 residues. The CDR3 region is CAWSLNSGDTQYF. CDR3 bases: TGTGCCTGGAGCCTTAATAGCGGAGATACGCAGTATTTT.

The V and J genes are TRBV19 and TRBJ2-2, with D unresolved. Trimming pared 10 bases from V and 4 bases from J, leaving 13 bases between. CDR3 length: 13 residues. From germline, CDR1 is LNHDA and CDR2 SQIVND (reference sequence). CDR3 residues: CATPGKITGELFF. Here the CDR3 DNA reads TGTGCCACTCCCGGAAAGATCACCGGGGAGCTGTTTTTT.